Listed here are 21 T cell receptor beta chains from one sample, sequenced in a study of blood T cell repertoires in COVID-19. Clones were sequenced by immunoSEQ multiplex PCR, and TCRdb holds only the in-frame ones, with some missing. This table holds tens of thousands of clones, 85% to 90% found once. The sample was peripheral blood. These receptors came from a woman older than 75 with active or convalescent COVID-19.

This clone was detected only once. J is TRBJ1-2 and V is TRBV28; D is unclear. Germline loops: CDR1 MDHEN, CDR2 SYDVKM. Trimming took off 6 bases at V and 7 bases at J, with 18 bases between the two ends. CDR3 size: 14 residues. The CDR3: CASSDLRRSGGYTF. The CDR3 coding sequence is TGTGCCAGCAGCGATTTAAGGAGATCTGGTGGCTACACCTTC.

The rearrangement uses TRBV5-4 and TRBJ2-7; 8 nucleotides line up with TRBD1. CDR1 and CDR2 from the germline V gene are SGHNT and YYREEE (reference sequence). Trimming removed 3 bases from V and 7 bases from J; junction bases left unmatched: 15. This CDR3 spans 16 amino acids. CDR3 loop: CASSSVRSDRVKEQYF. DNA for the CDR3: TGTGCCAGCAGCTCGGTACGATCGGACAGGGTAAAGGAGCAGTACTTC.

This clone was seen once. The chain employs TRBV6-4 and TRBJ1-2, with D possibly matching TRBD1 (6 bases). CDR1 MRHNA and CDR2 SNTAGT come from the germline V gene. This CDR3 has 11 amino acids. Trimming took off 11 bases at V and 8 bases at J, with 15 bases between the two ends. The DNA of the CDR3 is TGTGCCCCACCACAGCAGGGGGGCTACACCTTC. Translating gives CAPPQQGGYTF.

The chain has TRBV19 and TRBJ2-3, with 8 bases aligning to TRBD2. Germline assignment: CDR1 LNHDA and CDR2 SQIVND (reference sequence). CDR3 length: 15 residues. V trimming: 9 bases; J trimming: 3 bases; junction bases outside the gene matches: 11. For the CDR3, the DNA is TGTGCCAGCTCCCCTGGGCGGGAGGCAACAGATACGCAGTATTTT. Protein product: CASSPGREATDTQYF.

The V call is TRBV4-3, the J call TRBJ2-1; 9 bases are a match to TRBD2. Germline V gene data show CDR1 as LGHNA and CDR2 as YSLEER. Losses at the gene ends were 1 base for V and 7 bases for J; bases not matched to a gene: 14. The length of the CDR3 is 18 residues. CDR3 nucleotides: TGCGCCAGCAGCCAAGCTCCCCGAGGGGCGGGAGGGAGGAATGAGCAGTTCTTC. Its translation: CASSQAPRGAGGRNEQFF.

The V and J genes are TRBV9 and TRBJ1-2; 9 positions match TRBD1. With 3 bases clipped from V and 3 bases from J, the junction kept 6 bases outside the gene matches. CDR3 length equals 15 residues. Germline CDR1 reads SGDLS; CDR2 reads YYNGEE. CDR3 in DNA: TGTGCCAGCAGCGAGGGGACAGGGCTCTACTATGGCTACACCTTC. Residues: CASSEGTGLYYGYTF.

The rearrangement uses TRBV7-9 and TRBJ1-1; 7 bases line up with TRBD1. This CDR3 is 15 amino acids long. V trimming: 5 bases; J trimming: 6 bases; junction bases outside the gene matches: 12. The germline V gene has CDR1 SEHNR and CDR2 FQNEAQ (reference sequence). The DNA for the CDR3 is TGTGCCAGCAGCAGAAGAGGGGGCGCGAGCCCTGAAGCTTTCTTT. It is translated as CASSRRGGASPEAFF.

The chain joins TRBV6-5 to TRBJ2-1, with 11 bases identical to TRBD2. Germline V gene data show CDR1 as MNHEY and CDR2 as SVGAGI. The V gene end was trimmed by 6 bases and the J gene end by 2 bases; junction bases not matched to a gene: 3. This CDR3 has 15 residues. This CDR3 reads CASSPGLAAYNEQFF. The CDR3 DNA follows: TGTGCCAGCAGCCCGGGACTAGCGGCCTACAATGAGCAGTTCTTC.

This clone occurred a few times. The chain is built from TRBV6-2 or TRBV6-3 and TRBJ1-6; 9 nucleotides agree with TRBD1. The CDR3 sequence is 15 residues long. CDR1 and CDR2 from the germline V gene are MNHEY and SVGEGT. V shed 6 bases, J shed 9 bases, and the junction held 9 bases outside the gene matches. The CDR3 DNA sequence: TGTGCCAGCAGCCCCGCGGGACAGGGTTTTTCACCCCTCCACTTT. This codes for CASSPAGQGFSPLHF.

The V and J genes are TRBV10-1 and TRBJ2-3, with 9 bases aligning to TRBD1. The V and J ends lost 2 bases and 1 base, in that order; junction bases with no gene match: 7. The CDR3 runs to 17 residues. CDR1 and CDR2 from the germline V gene are WNHNN and SYGVQD (reference sequence). DNA for the CDR3: TGCGCCAGCAGTGAGCGACCGGGACAGGGACGCACAGATACGCAGTATTTT. Translation: CASSERPGQGRTDTQYF.

V gene TRBV7-2 combines with J gene TRBJ2-7; 9 nucleotides align to TRBD2. This CDR3 comprises 15 residues. Germline CDR1 SGHTA, CDR2 FQGNSA. Losses at the gene ends were 5 bases for V and 2 bases for J; bases not matched to a gene: 7. The CDR3 sequence is CASSPVLAGAYEQYF. Here the CDR3 DNA reads TGTGCCAGCAGCCCGGTTTTAGCGGGGGCCTACGAGCAGTACTTC. The whole variable domain, filled in from reference TRBV7-2 and TRBJ2-7, reads GAGVSQSPSNKVTEKGKDVELRCDPISGHTALYWYRQSLGQGLEFLIYFQGNSAPDKSGLPSDRFSAERTGGSVSTLTIQRTQQEDSAVYLCASSPVLAGAYEQYFGPGTRLTVT.

The chain links TRBV6-5 to TRBJ1-3, with D possibly TRBD1 on 6 matching bases. The CDR3 consists of 14 residues. CDR1 MNHEY and CDR2 SVGAGI come from the germline V gene. With 2 bases removed from V and 2 bases from J, the gap between germline ends came to 7 bases. The CDR3 region has the DNA TGTGCCAGCAGTTACCCAGGGGCTGGAAACACCATATATTTT. It translates to CASSYPGAGNTIYF.

The chain has TRBV7-8 and TRBJ1-1, with D perhaps matching TRBD1 (6 bases). This CDR3 contains 13 residues. Germline values: CDR1 SGHVS, CDR2 FQNEAQ. V lost 6 bases to trimming and J lost 0 bases, with 8 bases between them. The CDR3 spells CASSYRVNTEAFF. Here the CDR3 DNA reads TGTGCCAGCAGTTACAGGGTGAACACTGAAGCTTTCTTT.

The V and J genes are TRBV20-1 and TRBJ2-3; 11 positions match TRBD2. CDR3 length equals 15 residues. Trimming cost V 3 bases and J 2 bases; bases outside gene matches: 4. The germline gives CDR1 DFQATT, CDR2 SNEGSKA (reference sequence). CDR3 region: CSASASGRFTDTQYF. CDR3 DNA: TGCAGTGCTAGTGCTAGCGGGAGGTTCACAGATACGCAGTATTTT.

The genes are TRBV29-1 and TRBJ2-1; unclear D gene. Trimming pared 5 bases from V and 8 bases from J, leaving 10 bases between. Looked up from germline, CDR1 is SQVTM and CDR2 is ANQGSEA. The CDR3 is 11 amino acids. For the CDR3, the DNA is TGCAGCGTTCCGGGTGGTTATGAGCAGTTCTTC. Protein: CSVPGGYEQFF.

In this sample, this clone turned up a few times. The V and J genes are TRBV27 and TRBJ2-2; 8 positions match TRBD2. This CDR3 spans 17 amino acids. Trimming at V came to 5 bases and at J to 0 bases, leaving 8 bases not matched to a gene. Per germline, CDR1 MNHEY and CDR2 SMNVEV (reference sequence). The CDR3 sequence is CASSTDSGNANTGELFF. DNA of the CDR3: TGTGCCAGCAGTACCGATAGCGGGAACGCGAACACCGGGGAGCTGTTTTTT.

The chain combines TRBV20-1 with TRBJ1-5; tentatively, D is TRBD1 (6 bases). CDR3 size: 11 residues. The V gene lost 1 base and the J gene lost 13 bases, with 11 bases spanning the gap. Per germline, CDR1 DFQATT and CDR2 SNEGSKA (reference sequence). CDR3 loop: CSARVTGPQHF. The DNA for the CDR3 is TGCAGTGCTAGAGTCACAGGGCCGCAGCATTTT.

The V call is TRBV12-2, the J call TRBJ2-5; TRBD1 reflects the table's D call only, with no check against the DNA. TRBV12-2 is a known pseudogene. CDR3 length equals 17 residues. CDR3 loop: CASRLGYAGYYQETQYF. DNA for the CDR3: TGTGCAAGTCGCTTAGGGTACGCAGGGTATTACCAAGAGACCCAGTACTTC.

This clone is a singleton in its sample. This sequence joins TRBV19 and TRBJ2-2, with 9 nucleotides matching TRBD1. The CDR3 loop spans 15 amino acids. Germline V gene lookup returns CDR1 LNHDA and CDR2 SQIVND (reference sequence). Germline trimming cut 6 bases from V and 7 bases from J; bases unmatched to any gene: 9. CDR3 residues: CASSPRTGAVGELFF. CDR3 in DNA: TGTGCCAGTAGCCCGCGGACAGGGGCTGTCGGGGAGCTGTTTTTT.

The chain uses TRBV5-6 and TRBJ1-2; D is ambiguous. This CDR3 is built from 14 residues. CDR1 is SGHDT and CDR2 is YYEEEE in the germline V gene. V was cut by 6 bases and J by 0 bases, with 12 bases left in between. The CDR3 protein is CASIQAIANYGYTF. The CDR3 bases are TGTGCCAGCATCCAGGCCATCGCTAACTATGGCTACACCTTC.

CDR3 region: CATQREGNTGELFF. Here the CDR3 DNA reads TGTGCCACACAACGGGAGGGGAACACCGGGGAGCTGTTTTTT. The chain has TRBV19 and TRBJ2-2; 8 bases fit TRBD2. The V gene end was trimmed by 10 bases and the J gene end by 1 base; junction bases not matched to a gene: 5. This CDR3 contains 14 residues. Germline CDR1 and CDR2: LNHDA and SQIVND (reference sequence).